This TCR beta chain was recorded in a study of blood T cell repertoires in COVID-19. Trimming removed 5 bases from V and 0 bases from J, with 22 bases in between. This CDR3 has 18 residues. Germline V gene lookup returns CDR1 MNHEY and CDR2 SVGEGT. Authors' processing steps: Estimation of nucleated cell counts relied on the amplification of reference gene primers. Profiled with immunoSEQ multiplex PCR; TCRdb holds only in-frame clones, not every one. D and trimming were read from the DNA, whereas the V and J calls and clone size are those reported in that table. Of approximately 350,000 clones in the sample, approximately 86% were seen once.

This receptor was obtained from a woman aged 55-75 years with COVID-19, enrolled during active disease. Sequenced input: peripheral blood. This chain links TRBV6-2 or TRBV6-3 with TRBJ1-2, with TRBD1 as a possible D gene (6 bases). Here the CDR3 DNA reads TGTGCCAGCAGTCGGCCGTATCCACTACAGGGTACTAACTATGGCTACACCTTC. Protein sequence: CASSRPYPLQGTNYGYTF.